The sequence of this TCR beta chain was determined in a study of T and B cells in COVID-19 patients. Study in general: Critical illness requiring mechanical ventilation or extracorporeal membrane oxygenation affected 12 of 20 active-infection patients.

BIOMED2 TRB-A/B primer pools were used in multiplex TRB PCR. Each CDR3 protein gets one entry after TCRdb re-called the multiplex PCR reads with MiXCR. The sample yields about 18,000 distinct CDR3 sequences, 36% seen once. This CDR3 region has 15 residues. The V gene's germline CDR1 is SQVTM and CDR2 ANQGSEA. With 0 bases clipped from V and 5 bases from J, the junction kept 4 bases outside the gene matches. Blood genomic DNA input for TRB amplification was 250-500 ng. By proportion, this clonotype is medium-sized. The source is a human donor with active COVID-19. The chain uses TRBV29-1 and TRBJ2-1; 10 nucleotides line up with TRBD1. Sequencing was carried out using blood. The CDR3 region has the DNA TGCAGCGTTGAAGAACGACAGGGGGCTGACAATGAGCAGTTCTTC. It specifies CSVEERQGADNEQFF.